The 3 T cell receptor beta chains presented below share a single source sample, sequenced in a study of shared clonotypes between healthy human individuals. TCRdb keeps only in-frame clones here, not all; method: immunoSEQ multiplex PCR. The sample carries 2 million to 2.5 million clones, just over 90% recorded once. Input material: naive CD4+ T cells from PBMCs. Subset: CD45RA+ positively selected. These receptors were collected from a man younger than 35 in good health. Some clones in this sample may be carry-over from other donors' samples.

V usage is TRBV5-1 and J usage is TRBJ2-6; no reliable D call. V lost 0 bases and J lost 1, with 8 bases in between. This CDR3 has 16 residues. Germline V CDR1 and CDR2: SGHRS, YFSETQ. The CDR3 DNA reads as TGCGCCAGCAGCTTGGAGGGTAGTTCTGGGGCCAACGTCCTGACTTTC. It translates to CASSLEGSSGANVLTF.

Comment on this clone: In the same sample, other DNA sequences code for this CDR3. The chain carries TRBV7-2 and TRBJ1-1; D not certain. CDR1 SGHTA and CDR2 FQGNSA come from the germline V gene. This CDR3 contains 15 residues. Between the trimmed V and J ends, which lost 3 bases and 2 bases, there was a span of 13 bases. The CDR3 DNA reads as TGTGCCAGCAGCTTGCTGGGCAGATTAAACACTGAAGCTTTCTTT. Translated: CASSLLGRLNTEAFF. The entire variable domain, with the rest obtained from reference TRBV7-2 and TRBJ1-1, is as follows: GAGVSQSPSNKVTEKGKDVELRCDPISGHTALYWYRQSLGQGLEFLIYFQGNSAPDKSGLPSDRFSAERTGGSVSTLTIQRTQQEDSAVYLCASSLLGRLNTEAFFGQGTRLTVV.

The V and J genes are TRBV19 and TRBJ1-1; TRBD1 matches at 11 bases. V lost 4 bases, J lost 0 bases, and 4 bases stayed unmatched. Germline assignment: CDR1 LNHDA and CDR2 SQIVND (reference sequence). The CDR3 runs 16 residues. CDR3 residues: CASSRTGGTVNTEAFF. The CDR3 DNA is TGTGCCAGTAGTAGGACAGGGGGCACGGTGAACACTGAAGCTTTCTTT.